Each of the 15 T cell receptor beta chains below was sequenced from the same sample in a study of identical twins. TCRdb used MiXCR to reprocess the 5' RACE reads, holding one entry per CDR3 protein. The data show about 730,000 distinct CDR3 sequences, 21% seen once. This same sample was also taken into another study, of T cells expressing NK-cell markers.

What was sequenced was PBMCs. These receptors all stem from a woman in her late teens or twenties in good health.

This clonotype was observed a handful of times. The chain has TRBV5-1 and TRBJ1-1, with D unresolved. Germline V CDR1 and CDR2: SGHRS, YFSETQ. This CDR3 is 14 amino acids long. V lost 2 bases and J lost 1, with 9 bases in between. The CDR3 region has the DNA TGCGCCAGCAGCTTTATGGAGGGGAACACTGAAGCTTTCTTT. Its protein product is CASSFMEGNTEAFF.

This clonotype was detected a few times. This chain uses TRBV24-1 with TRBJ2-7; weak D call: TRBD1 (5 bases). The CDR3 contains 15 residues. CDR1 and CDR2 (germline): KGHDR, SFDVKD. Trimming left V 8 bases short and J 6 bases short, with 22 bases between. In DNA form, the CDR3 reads TGTGCCACCATTAGACAGCAATTATGGATTTTCGAGCAGTACTTC. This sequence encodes CATIRQQLWIFEQYF.

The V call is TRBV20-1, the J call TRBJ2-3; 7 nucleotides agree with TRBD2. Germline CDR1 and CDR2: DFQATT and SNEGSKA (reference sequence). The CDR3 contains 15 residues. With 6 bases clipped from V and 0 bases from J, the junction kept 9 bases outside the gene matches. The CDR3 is CSAPGLVPSTDTQYF. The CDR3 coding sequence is TGCAGTGCACCCGGACTAGTTCCCAGCACAGATACGCAGTATTTT.

CDR3 loop: CASSLLFGSNEQFF. CDR3 coding DNA: TGTGCCAGCAGCCTCCTCTTTGGTTCCAATGAGCAGTTCTTC. The chain links TRBV7-8 to TRBJ2-1; no reliable D call. The ends were cut back, 5 bases at V and 6 bases at J, with 14 bases in the middle. CDR1 SGHVS and CDR2 FQNEAQ come from the germline V gene. The CDR3 contains 14 residues. The full variable domain, in which reference TRBV7-8 and TRBJ2-1 provide the parts outside the CDR3, is GAGVSQSPRYKVAKRGQDVALRCDPISGHVSLFWYQQALGQGPEFLTYFQNEAQLDKSGLPSDRFFAERPEGSVSTLKIQRTQQEDSAVYLCASSLLFGSNEQFFGPGTRLTVL.

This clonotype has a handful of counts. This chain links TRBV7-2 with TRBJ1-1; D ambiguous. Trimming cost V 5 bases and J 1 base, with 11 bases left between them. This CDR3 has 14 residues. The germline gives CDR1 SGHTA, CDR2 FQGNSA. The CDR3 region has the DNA TGTGCCAGCAGCCAGAATGCAGGGAACACTGAAGCTTTCTTT. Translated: CASSQNAGNTEAFF. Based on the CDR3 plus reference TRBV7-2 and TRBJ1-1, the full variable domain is GAGVSQSPSNKVTEKGKDVELRCDPISGHTALYWYRQSLGQGLEFLIYFQGNSAPDKSGLPSDRFSAERTGGSVSTLTIQRTQQEDSAVYLCASSQNAGNTEAFFGQGTRLTVV.

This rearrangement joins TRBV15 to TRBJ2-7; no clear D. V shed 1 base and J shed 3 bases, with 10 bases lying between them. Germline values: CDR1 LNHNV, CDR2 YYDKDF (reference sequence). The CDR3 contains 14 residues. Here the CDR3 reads CATSRASMSYEQYF. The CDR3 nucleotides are TGTGCCACCAGCAGAGCCTCTATGAGCTACGAGCAGTACTTC.

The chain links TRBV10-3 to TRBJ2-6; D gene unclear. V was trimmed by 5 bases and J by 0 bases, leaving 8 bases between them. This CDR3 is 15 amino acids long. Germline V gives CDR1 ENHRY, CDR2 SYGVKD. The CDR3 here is CAISTRLSGANVLTF. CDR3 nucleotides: TGTGCCATCAGTACCAGACTCTCTGGGGCCAACGTCCTGACTTTC.

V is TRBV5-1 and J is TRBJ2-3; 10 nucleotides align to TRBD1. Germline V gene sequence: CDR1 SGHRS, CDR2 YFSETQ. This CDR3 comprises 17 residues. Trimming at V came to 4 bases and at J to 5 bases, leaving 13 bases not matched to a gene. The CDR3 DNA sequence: TGCGCCAGCAGCGTGACAGGGGGCGCTTACCAACTAGATACGCAGTATTTT. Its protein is CASSVTGGAYQLDTQYF.

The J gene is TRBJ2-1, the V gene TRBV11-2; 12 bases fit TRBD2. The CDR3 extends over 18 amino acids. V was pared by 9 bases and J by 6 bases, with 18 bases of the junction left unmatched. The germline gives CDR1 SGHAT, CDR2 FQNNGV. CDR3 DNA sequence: TGTGCCAGTTCGTCCCGGGGGGCTAGCGGGAGGGCCCTCAATGAGCAGTTCTTC. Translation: CASSSRGASGRALNEQFF. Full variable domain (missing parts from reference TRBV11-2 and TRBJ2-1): EAGVAQSPRYKIIEKRQSVAFWCNPISGHATLYWYQQILGQGPKLLIQFQNNGVVDDSQLPKDRFSAERLKGVDSTLKIQPAKLEDSAVYLCASSSRGASGRALNEQFFGPGTRLTVL.

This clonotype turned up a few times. CDR3 bases: TGCGCCAGCAGCCAGGAAGGACAGGGGAGGGAAAAACTGTTTTTT. Translation gives CASSQEGQGREKLFF. V usage is TRBV4-3 and J usage is TRBJ1-4; TRBD1 aligns across 9 bases. This CDR3 contains 15 residues. The J segment lost 8 bases and the V segment lost 3 bases, leaving 7 bases of the junction unmatched. Germline assignment: CDR1 LGHNA and CDR2 YSLEER.

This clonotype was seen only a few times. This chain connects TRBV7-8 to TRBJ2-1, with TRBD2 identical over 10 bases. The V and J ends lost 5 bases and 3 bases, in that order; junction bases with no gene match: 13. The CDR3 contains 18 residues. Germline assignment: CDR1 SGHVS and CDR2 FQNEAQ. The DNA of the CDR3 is TGTGCCAGCAGCCGAAGAGCCGGACTAGCGGACAACTACAATGAGCAGTTCTTC. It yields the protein CASSRRAGLADNYNEQFF.

This chain's CDR3 is CASSRLGTSGGNRYNEQFF. As DNA, the CDR3 is TGTGCCAGCAGCCGACTCGGGACTAGCGGGGGAAACCGCTACAATGAGCAGTTCTTC. This chain links TRBV6-4 with TRBJ2-1; 14 bases are shared with TRBD2. CDR1 is MRHNA, CDR2 SNTAGT, per germline. The CDR3 covers 19 residues. Trimming removed 6 bases from V and 3 bases from J; junction bases left unmatched: 13.

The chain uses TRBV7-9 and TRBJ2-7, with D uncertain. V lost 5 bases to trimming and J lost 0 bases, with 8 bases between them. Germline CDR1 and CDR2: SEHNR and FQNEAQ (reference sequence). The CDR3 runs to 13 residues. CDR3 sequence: CASSQPSSYEQYF. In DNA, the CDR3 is TGTGCCAGCAGCCAGCCCTCCTCCTACGAGCAGTACTTC.

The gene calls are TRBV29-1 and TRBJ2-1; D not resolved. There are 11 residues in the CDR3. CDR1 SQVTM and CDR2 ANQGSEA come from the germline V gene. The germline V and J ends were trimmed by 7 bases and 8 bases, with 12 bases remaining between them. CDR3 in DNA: TGCAGCGGAGCCAGGTCGGATGAGCAGTTCTTC. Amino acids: CSGARSDEQFF.

The CDR3 sequence: CASSYSPPASNQPQHF. CDR3 nucleotide sequence: TGTGCCAGCAGTTACTCCCCCCCGGCGAGCAATCAGCCCCAGCATTTT. The chain links TRBV6-6 to TRBJ1-5; D is uncertain. V lost 0 bases, J lost 1 base, and 10 bases lay in between. CDR1 and CDR2 from the germline V gene are MNHNY and SVGAGI (reference sequence). CDR3 length: 16 amino acids.